What follows are 4 T cell receptor beta chains derived from one specimen sequenced in a study of T cells in Graves' hyperthyroidism and ophthalmopathy. Amplification yielded TCR beta CDR3 regions, with RNA transcripts as the source. Carried out on the TCR CDR3, a first-round RT-PCR used the HTBI primer set. Using its own MiXCR run on the multiplex PCR reads, TCRdb lists one record per CDR3 protein. The sample holds about 590,000 distinct CDR3 sequences; approximately 14% are singletons and the top ten take less than 9.5%. Material for sequencing was blood. The receptors come from a woman in her twenties or thirties with Graves' hyperthyroidism.

This clonotype was picked up a small number of times. This chain joins TRBV28 and TRBJ1-6; D remains ambiguous. CDR1 is MDHEN, CDR2 SYDVKM, per germline. Trimming shortened V by 3 bases and J by 10 bases, and 13 bases separated the two germline ends. The CDR3 is made up of 14 amino acids. The DNA of the CDR3 is TGTGCCAGCAGTTTTAACGTAGCCAACTCACCCCTCCACTTT. Amino acids: CASSFNVANSPLHF.

This clonotype was detected only a few times. The chain recombines TRBV11-3 with TRBJ2-2; D ambiguous. This CDR3 has 14 residues. Trimming removed 4 bases from V and 3 bases from J, with 9 bases in between. Germline V gene lookup returns CDR1 SGHNT and CDR2 YENEEA. The CDR3 region is CASSSKTDTGELFF. The CDR3 DNA reads as TGTGCCAGCAGCTCAAAAACTGACACCGGGGAGCTGTTTTTT.

This clonotype showed up many times. This chain joins TRBV6-1 and TRBJ2-7, with 8 bases fitting TRBD1. The length of the CDR3 is 15 residues. Germline CDR1 and CDR2: MNHNS and SASEGT. V was clipped by 7 bases and J by 2 bases; unmatched bases: 10. The CDR3 nucleotides are TGTGCCAGCACCCGGAATACACAGGGGGCCTACGAGCAGTACTTC. It translates to CASTRNTQGAYEQYF.

On this clonotype itself: A much bigger clone sits one base away, suggesting this may be a read error. The rearrangement uses TRBV27 and TRBJ1-5; D not certain. CDR1 and CDR2 (germline): MNHEY, SMNVEV (reference sequence). This CDR3 spans 12 amino acids. The CDR3 DNA is TGTGCCGGCAGTTTACCAGGTCAGCCCCAGCATTTT. This sequence encodes CAGSLPGQPQHF.